These T cell receptor beta chains were read from a single sample in a study of blood T cells in healthy people across ages. TCRdb re-called the 5' RACE reads with MiXCR, one entry per CDR3 protein. The repertoire holds 780,000 or so distinct CDR3 sequences, roughly 50% seen once, with around 25% in the top ten. The specimen was blood. The receptors were sampled from a man in his forties in good health. The CDR3 runs from the conserved cysteine through the conserved F or W. The D gene is left open where the match is weak. A row's size may be missing; if present it is once, few, many or a size class.

v_call	j_call	clone_size	d_call	cdr3_length	cdr3_aa	cdr3_nt
TRBV6-5	TRBJ1-2	once	TRBD1	13	CASTKTGIESYTF	TGTGCCAGCACCAAGACAGGGATTGAGAGCTACACCTTC
TRBV12-3/TRBV12-4	TRBJ2-5	.	.	11	CASLGDNEQYF	TGTGCCAGCCTCGGGGACAATGAGCAGTACTTC
TRBV11-2	TRBJ1-5	.	.	15	CASSLGGNSNQPQHF	TGTGCCAGCAGTTTAGGGGGAAATAGCAATCAGCCCCAGCATTTT
TRBV12-3/TRBV12-4	TRBJ2-3	.	TRBD1	16	CASSRTGGRISDTQYF	TGTGCCAGCAGTCGTACAGGGGGGAGAATATCAGATACGCAGTATTTT
TRBV4-3	TRBJ2-7	.	.	16	CASSQSSANPLYEQYF	TGCGCCAGCAGCCAGTCTAGCGCAAATCCTCTCTACGAGCAGTACTTC
TRBV12-3/TRBV12-4	TRBJ2-3	few	TRBD2	18	CASFPLSGLAGVSDTQYF	TGTGCCAGCTTCCCTCTTTCGGGACTAGCGGGAGTGTCAGATACGCAGTATTTT
TRBV5-1	TRBJ1-1	few	TRBD1	13	CASSRTGDTEAFF	TGCGCCAGCAGCCGGACAGGGGACACTGAAGCTTTCTTT
TRBV28	TRBJ2-5	.	TRBD2	14	CASKSGGPRWAQYF	TGTGCCAGTAAAAGCGGGGGCCCCCGGTGGGCCCAGTACTTC
TRBV4-2	TRBJ2-3	few	.	15	CASSPQGGVTDTQYF	TGTGCCAGCAGCCCTCAAGGGGGGGTGACAGATACGCAGTATTTT
TRBV2	TRBJ1-4	once	TRBD1	19	CASSEAPHRGIATNEKLFF	TGTGCCAGCAGTGAAGCGCCCCACAGGGGTATTGCAACTAATGAAAAACTGTTTTTT
TRBV7-9	TRBJ2-4	once	.	13	CASRLDIENIQYF	TGTGCCAGCCGGCTGGACATCGAAAACATTCAGTACTTC
TRBV7-2	TRBJ1-4	.	.	15	CASSLDGSPPEKLFF	TGTGCCAGCAGCTTAGATGGCAGCCCCCCAGAAAAACTGTTTTTT
TRBV25-1	TRBJ1-6	once	.	13	CASRTSELQPLHF	TGTGCCAGCAGAACGTCGGAATTGCAGCCCCTCCACTTT
TRBV24-1	TRBJ1-2	.	.	13	CATSDWDGYGYTF	TGTGCCACCAGTGACTGGGACGGCTATGGCTACACCTTC